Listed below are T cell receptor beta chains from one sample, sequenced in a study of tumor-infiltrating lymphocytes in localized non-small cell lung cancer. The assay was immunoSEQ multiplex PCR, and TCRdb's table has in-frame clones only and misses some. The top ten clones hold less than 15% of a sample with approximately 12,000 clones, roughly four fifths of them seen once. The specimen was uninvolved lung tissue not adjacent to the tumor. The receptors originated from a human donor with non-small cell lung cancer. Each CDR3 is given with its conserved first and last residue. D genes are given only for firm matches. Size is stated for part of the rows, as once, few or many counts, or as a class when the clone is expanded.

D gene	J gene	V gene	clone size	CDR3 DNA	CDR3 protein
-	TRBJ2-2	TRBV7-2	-	TGTGCCAGCAGCTTAACCCCCTCCTTCACCGGGGAGCTGTTTTTT	CASSLTPSFTGELFF
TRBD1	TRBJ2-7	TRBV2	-	TGTGCCAGCAGTGAGCCCCCGGGACAGGGCTTTTACGAGCAGTACTTC	CASSEPPGQGFYEQYF
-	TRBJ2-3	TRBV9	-	TGTGCCAGCAGCGTGGCGGGGAACACAGATACGCAGTATTTT	CASSVAGNTDTQYF
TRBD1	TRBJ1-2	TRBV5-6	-	TGTGCCAGCATCCGAAGGGGAGACAGGGACTATGGCTACACCTTC	CASIRRGDRDYGYTF
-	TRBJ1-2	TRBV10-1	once	TGCGCCAGCAGTAGCAGTAAAAAGACCTATGGCTACACCTTC	CASSSSKKTYGYTF
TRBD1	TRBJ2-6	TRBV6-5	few	TGTGCCAGCAGGGACCAGGGGGCTGGGGCCAACGTCCTGACTTTC	CASRDQGAGANVLTF
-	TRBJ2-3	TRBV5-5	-	TGTGCCAGCAGGATAAGCACAGATACGCAGTATTTT	CASRISTDTQYF
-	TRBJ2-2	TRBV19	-	TGTGCCAGCGCCGATGCGAACACCGGGGAGCTGTTTTTT	CASADANTGELFF
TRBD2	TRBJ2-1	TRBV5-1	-	TGCGCCAGCAGCTTGGAGGGACTAGCGGGGTTCAATGAGCAGTTCTTC	CASSLEGLAGFNEQFF
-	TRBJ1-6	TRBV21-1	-	TGTGCCAGCAGCAACCCGGGACAGGGCACTAATTCACCCCTCCACTTT	CASSNPGQGTNSPLHF
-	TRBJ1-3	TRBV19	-	TGTGCCAGCGGCAGCCCTAATCCTGGAAACACCATATATTTT	CASGSPNPGNTIYF
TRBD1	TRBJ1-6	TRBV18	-	TGTGCCAGCTCACCAAGGGACAGGGGTTTGAACTCACCCCTCCACTTT	CASSPRDRGLNSPLHF
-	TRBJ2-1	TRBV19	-	TGTGCCAGTAGACGATGGAGTGGCGACTCCTACAATGAGCAGTTCTTC	CASRRWSGDSYNEQFF
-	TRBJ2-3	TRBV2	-	TGTGCCTGCCGGGGTAGCACAGATACGCAGTATTTT	CACRGSTDTQYF